This TCR beta chain came from a study of T cell responses to AZD1222 COVID-19 vaccine. Background on the study: It was second doses at about 4 or about 12 weeks that were pooled.

Trimming took 6 bases from V and 6 from J, leaving 9 bases between them. The germline V gene has CDR1 MDHEN and CDR2 SYDVKM. The CDR3 length is 12 residues. Broader study findings: Seropositivity was recorded at baseline in only 6 or 7 AZD1222 recipients. Donors in the cohort were predominantly white British and more often female, and clonal diversity was possibly underestimated. Reportedly, close to half of spike-specific TCRs are directed against unmutated variant regions.

The table came from immunoSEQ multiplex PCR; TCRdb's copy has only in-frame clones and leaves some out. This table has around 180,000 clones, approximately 92% appearing once. On this clone itself: The antigen remains undetermined.

The sequence came from an adult in good health. The rearrangement links TRBV28 to TRBJ1-5; no firm D call. Source: peripheral blood, taken on day 0 of AZD1222 vaccination. CDR3 coding DNA: TGTGCCAGCAGGGATGAAGGTCAGCCCCAGCATTTT. Translated, it gives CASRDEGQPQHF.